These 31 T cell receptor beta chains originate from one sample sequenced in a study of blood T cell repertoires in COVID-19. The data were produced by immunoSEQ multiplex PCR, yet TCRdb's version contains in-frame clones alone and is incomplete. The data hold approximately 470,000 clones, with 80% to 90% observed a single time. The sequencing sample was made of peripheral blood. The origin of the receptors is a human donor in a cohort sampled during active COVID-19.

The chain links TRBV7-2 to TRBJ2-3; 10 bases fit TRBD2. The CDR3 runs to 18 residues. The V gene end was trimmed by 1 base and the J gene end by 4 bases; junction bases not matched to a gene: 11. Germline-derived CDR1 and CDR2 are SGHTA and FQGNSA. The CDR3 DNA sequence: TGTGCCAGCAGCTTAGTTCGGGCTAGCGGGAGTAGGGCAGATACGCAGTATTTT. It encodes CASSLVRASGSRADTQYF.

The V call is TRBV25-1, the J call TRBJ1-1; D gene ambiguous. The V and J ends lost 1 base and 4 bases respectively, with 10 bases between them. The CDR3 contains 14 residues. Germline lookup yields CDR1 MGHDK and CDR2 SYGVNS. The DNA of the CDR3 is TGTGCCAGCAGTGAATCGACTGAACCCACTGAAGCTTTCTTT. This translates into CASSESTEPTEAFF.

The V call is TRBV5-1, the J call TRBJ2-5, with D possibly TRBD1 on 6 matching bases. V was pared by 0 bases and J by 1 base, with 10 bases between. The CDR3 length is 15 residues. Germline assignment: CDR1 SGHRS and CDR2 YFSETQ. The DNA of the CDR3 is TGCGCCAGCAGCTTGGTCCCACAGGGCCAAGAGACCCAGTACTTC. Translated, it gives CASSLVPQGQETQYF.

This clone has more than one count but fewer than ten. The CDR3 spells CASSWDSGVRGYGYTF. The CDR3 DNA is TGTGCCAGCAGCTGGGACAGCGGAGTTCGCGGCTATGGCTACACCTTC. This chain links TRBV7-2 with TRBJ1-2, with 7 positions matching TRBD1. In germline, CDR1 is SGHTA, CDR2 FQGNSA. J lost 4 bases, V lost 4 bases, and 12 bases had no gene match. The CDR3 loop spans 16 amino acids.

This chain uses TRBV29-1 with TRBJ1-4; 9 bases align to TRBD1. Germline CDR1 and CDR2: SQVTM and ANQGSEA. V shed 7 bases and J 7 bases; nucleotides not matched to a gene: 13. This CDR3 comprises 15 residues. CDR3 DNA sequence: TGCAGCGGCTATATAAGGACAGGGGAACGTGAAAAACTGTTTTTT. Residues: CSGYIRTGEREKLFF.

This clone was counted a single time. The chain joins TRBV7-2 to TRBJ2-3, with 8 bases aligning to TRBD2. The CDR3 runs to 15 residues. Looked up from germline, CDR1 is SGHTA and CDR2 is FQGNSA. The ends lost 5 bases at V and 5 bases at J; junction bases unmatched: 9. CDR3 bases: TGTGCCAGCAGCCCTCAAAGCGGGAGCGGAGATACGCAGTATTTT. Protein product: CASSPQSGSGDTQYF. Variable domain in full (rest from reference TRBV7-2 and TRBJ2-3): GAGVSQSPSNKVTEKGKDVELRCDPISGHTALYWYRQSLGQGLEFLIYFQGNSAPDKSGLPSDRFSAERTGGSVSTLTIQRTQQEDSAVYLCASSPQSGSGDTQYFGPGTRLTVL.

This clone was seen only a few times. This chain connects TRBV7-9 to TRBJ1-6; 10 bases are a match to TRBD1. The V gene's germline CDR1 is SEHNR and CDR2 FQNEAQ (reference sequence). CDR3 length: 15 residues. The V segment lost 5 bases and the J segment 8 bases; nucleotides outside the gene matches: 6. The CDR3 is CASSPRTGGDSPLHF. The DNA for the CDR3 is TGTGCCAGCAGCCCACGGACAGGGGGGGATTCACCCCTCCACTTT.

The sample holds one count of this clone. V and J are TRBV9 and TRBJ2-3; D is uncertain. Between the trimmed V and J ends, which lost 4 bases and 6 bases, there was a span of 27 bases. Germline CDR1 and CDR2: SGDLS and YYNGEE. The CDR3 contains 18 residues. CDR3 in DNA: TGTGCCAGCAGCCCTCACCCAGGATCAAAGGCCTACACGGATACGCAGTATTTT. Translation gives CASSPHPGSKAYTDTQYF.

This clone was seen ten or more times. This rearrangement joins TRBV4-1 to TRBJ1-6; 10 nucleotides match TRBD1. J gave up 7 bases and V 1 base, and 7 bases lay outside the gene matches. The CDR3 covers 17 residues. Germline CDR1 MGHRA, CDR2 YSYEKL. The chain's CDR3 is CASSQGAPDRGNSPLHF. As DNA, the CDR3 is TGCGCCAGCAGCCAAGGGGCGCCGGACAGGGGGAATTCACCCCTCCACTTT.

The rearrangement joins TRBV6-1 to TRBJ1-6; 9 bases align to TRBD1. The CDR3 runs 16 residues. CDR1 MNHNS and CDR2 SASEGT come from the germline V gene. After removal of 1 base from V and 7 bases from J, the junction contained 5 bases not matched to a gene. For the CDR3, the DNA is TGTGCCAGCAGTGAAGGGGGGACAGGGTGGAATTCACCCCTCCACTTT. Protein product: CASSEGGTGWNSPLHF.

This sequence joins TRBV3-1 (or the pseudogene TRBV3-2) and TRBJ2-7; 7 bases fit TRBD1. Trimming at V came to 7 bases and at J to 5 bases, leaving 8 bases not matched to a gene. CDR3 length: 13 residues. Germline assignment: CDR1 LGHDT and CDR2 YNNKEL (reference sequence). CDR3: CASNPGQANEQYF. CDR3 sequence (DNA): TGTGCCAGCAATCCAGGACAGGCCAACGAGCAGTACTTC.

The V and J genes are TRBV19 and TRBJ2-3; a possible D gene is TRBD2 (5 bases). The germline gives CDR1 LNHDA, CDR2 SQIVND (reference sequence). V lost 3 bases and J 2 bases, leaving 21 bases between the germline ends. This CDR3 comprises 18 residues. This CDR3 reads CASSIEITTRGLTDTQYF. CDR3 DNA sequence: TGTGCCAGTAGTATCGAAATAACGACTCGAGGGCTCACAGATACGCAGTATTTT.

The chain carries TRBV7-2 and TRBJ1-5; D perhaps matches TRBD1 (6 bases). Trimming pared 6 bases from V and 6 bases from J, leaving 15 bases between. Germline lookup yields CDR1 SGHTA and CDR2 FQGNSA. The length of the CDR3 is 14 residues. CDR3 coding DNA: TGTGCCAGCAGGCAAATAGGGGGTGGTCAGCCCCAGCATTTT. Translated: CASRQIGGGQPQHF.

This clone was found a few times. The CDR3 coding sequence is TGCAGCGTTGAAGATACAAGAGGGTCACCCCTCCACTTT. It encodes CSVEDTRGSPLHF. The chain recombines TRBV29-1 with TRBJ1-6; D is ambiguous. Trimming left V 0 bases short and J 10 bases short, with 10 bases between. The V gene's germline CDR1 is SQVTM and CDR2 ANQGSEA. This CDR3 has 13 residues.

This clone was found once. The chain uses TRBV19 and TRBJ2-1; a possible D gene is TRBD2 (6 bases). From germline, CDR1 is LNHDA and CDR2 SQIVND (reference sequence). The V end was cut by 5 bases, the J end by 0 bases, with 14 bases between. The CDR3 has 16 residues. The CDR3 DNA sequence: TGTGCCAGTAGTTCCTTCGAGCGGGTCTCCTACAATGAGCAGTTCTTC. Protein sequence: CASSSFERVSYNEQFF.

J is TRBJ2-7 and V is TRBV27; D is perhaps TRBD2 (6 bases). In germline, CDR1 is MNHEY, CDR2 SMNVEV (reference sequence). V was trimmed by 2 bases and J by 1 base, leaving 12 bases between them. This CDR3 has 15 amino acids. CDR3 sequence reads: CASSLRRGLSYEQYF. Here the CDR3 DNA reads TGTGCCAGCAGTTTAAGGCGGGGCCTTTCCTACGAGCAGTACTTC.

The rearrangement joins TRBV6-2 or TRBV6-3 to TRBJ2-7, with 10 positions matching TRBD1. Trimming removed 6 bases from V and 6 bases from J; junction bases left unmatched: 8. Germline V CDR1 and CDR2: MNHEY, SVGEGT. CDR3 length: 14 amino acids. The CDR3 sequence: CASSSGTGVVEQYF. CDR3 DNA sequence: TGTGCCAGCAGCTCCGGGACAGGGGTAGTCGAGCAGTACTTC.

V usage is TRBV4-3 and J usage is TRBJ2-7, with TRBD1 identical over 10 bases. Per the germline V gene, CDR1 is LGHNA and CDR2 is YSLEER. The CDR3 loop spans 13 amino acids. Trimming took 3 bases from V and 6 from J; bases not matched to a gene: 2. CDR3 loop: CASSQWTGGEQYF. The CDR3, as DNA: TGCGCCAGCAGCCAGTGGACAGGGGGCGAGCAGTACTTC.

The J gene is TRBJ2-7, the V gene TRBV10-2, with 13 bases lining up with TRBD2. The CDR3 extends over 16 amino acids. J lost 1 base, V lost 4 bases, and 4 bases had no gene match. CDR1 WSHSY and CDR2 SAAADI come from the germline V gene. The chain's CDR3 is CASSAPGLAGSYEQYF. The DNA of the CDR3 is TGCGCCAGCAGTGCACCGGGACTAGCGGGATCCTACGAGCAGTACTTC.

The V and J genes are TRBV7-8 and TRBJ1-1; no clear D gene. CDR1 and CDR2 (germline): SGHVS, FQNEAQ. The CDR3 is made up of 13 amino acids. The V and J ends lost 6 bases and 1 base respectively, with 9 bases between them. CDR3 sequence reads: CASRLSSNTEAFF. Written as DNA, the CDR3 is TGTGCCAGCAGACTTTCCTCGAACACTGAAGCTTTCTTT.

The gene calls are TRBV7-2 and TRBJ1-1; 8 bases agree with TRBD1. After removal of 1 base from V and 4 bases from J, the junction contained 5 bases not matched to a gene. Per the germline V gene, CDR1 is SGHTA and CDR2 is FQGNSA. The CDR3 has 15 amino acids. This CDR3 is CASSLEAGGVTEAFF. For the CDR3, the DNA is TGTGCCAGCAGCTTAGAAGCAGGGGGCGTCACTGAAGCTTTCTTT.

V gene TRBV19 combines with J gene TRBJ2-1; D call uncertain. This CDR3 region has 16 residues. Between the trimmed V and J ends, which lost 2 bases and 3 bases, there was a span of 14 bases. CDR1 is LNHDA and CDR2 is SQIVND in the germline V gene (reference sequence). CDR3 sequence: CASSIPRIRSYNEQFF. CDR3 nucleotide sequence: TGTGCCAGTAGTATACCCCGCATAAGGAGCTACAATGAGCAGTTCTTC.

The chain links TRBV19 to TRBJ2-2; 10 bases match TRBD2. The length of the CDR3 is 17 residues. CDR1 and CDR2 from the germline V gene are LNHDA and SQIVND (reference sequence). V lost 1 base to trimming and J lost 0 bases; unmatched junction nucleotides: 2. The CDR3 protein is CASSIGSGRANTGELFF. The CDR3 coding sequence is TGTGCCAGTAGTATAGGGAGCGGGAGGGCGAACACCGGGGAGCTGTTTTTT.

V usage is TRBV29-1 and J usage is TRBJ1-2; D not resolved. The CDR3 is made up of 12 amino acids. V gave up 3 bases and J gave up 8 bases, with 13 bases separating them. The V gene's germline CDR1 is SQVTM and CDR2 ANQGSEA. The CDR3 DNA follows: TGCAGCGTTGATGGTCCGCCCGGGGGCTACACCTTC. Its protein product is CSVDGPPGGYTF.

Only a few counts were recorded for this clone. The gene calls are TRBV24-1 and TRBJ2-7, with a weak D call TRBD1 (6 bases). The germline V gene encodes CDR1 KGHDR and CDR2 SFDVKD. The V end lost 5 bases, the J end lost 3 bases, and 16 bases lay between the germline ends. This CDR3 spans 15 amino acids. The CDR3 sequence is CATSAKGHRYYEQYF. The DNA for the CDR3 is TGTGCCACCAGTGCTAAGGGACACCGCTACTACGAGCAGTACTTC.

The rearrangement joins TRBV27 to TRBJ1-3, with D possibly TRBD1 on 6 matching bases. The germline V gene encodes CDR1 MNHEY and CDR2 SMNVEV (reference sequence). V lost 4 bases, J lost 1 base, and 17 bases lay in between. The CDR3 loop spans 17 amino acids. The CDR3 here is CASSSRGTSFSGNTIYF. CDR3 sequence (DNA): TGTGCCAGCAGTTCAAGGGGGACATCTTTTTCTGGAAACACCATATATTTT.

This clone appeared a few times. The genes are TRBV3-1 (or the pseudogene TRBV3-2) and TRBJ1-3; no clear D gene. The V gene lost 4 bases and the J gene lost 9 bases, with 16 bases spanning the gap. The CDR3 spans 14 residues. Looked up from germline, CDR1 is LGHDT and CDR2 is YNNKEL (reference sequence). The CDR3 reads CASSPHRIGSTIYF. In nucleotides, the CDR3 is TGTGCCAGCAGCCCACACAGAATCGGGAGCACCATATATTTT.

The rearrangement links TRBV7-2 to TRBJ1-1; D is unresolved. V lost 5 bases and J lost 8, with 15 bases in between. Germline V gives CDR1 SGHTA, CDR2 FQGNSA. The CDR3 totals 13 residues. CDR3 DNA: TGTGCCAGCAGCGTCGGCACCGGGATAGAAGCTTTCTTT. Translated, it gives CASSVGTGIEAFF. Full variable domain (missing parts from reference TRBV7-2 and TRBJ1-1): GAGVSQSPSNKVTEKGKDVELRCDPISGHTALYWYRQSLGQGLEFLIYFQGNSAPDKSGLPSDRFSAERTGGSVSTLTIQRTQQEDSAVYLCASSVGTGIEAFFGQGTRLTVV.

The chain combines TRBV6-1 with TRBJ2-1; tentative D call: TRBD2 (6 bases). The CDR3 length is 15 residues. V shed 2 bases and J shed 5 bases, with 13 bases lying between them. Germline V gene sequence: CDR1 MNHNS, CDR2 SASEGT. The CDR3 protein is CASSEPGTGNNEQFF. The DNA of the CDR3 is TGTGCCAGCAGTGAACCCGGGACTGGCAACAATGAGCAGTTCTTC.

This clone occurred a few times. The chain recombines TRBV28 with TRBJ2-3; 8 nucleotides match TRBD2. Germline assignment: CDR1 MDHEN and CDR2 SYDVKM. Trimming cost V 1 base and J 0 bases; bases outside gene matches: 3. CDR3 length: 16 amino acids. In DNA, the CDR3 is TGTGCCAGCAGTTTATCTGGGACTAGAAGCACAGATACGCAGTATTTT. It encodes CASSLSGTRSTDTQYF.

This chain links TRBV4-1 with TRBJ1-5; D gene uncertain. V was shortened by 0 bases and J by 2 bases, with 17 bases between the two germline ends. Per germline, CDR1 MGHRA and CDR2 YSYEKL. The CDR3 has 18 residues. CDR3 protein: CASSQERLGGWGNQPQHF. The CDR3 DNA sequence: TGCGCCAGCAGCCAAGAGCGACTAGGAGGTTGGGGCAATCAGCCCCAGCATTTT.